This T cell receptor beta chain is drawn from a study of blood T cells in healthy people across ages. Concerning this clonotype itself: A much more abundant neighbour one base away suggests this may be a read error.

Primed by a sample-barcoded 5' primer and a J-beta primer mix, a second PCR proceeded for 7 to 11 cycles. TCRdb reprocessed the 5' RACE reads via MiXCR and lists one record per CDR3 protein. The sample has hundreds of thousands of distinct CDR3 sequences; 30% to 45% are singletons. Germline CDR1 SGDLS, CDR2 YYNGEE. CDR3 length: 16 amino acids. The chain combines TRBV9 with TRBJ2-1, with 8 nucleotides matching TRBD1. Matching the DNA end better, TRBJ2-7 makes the J call doubtful. The sequencing sample was made of blood. This receptor was taken from a man aged 18 to 35 in good health. As DNA, the CDR3 is TGTGCCAGCAGCGGCGAGGACAGGGCATTACACAATGAGCAGTACTTC. Its protein is CASSGEDRALHNEQYF.